This T cell receptor beta chain comes out of a study of shared clonotypes between healthy human individuals. This clone was recorded once. Its antigen is as yet unknown. Overall study findings and caveats: Few donors limited the genetic and exposure-history diversity represented. Memory subsets generally showed smaller estimated richness than naive subsets did.

The CDR3 runs 17 residues. V was clipped by 0 bases and J by 3 bases, with 15 bases between them. CDR1 and CDR2 (germline): KGHSH, LQKENI. At the deep level, the assay was run. Evenly divided among several immunoSEQ plates was the genomic DNA of each subset. Assay used: immunoSEQ multiplex PCR; TCRdb lists only in-frame clones, some missing. The sample lists millions of clones; just over 90% were seen once. Sample: naive CD4+ T cells from PBMCs. Noted subset: CD45RA+ positively selected. The chain links TRBV18 to TRBJ1-5; the D is unclear. The sequence came from a young man in good health. Some clones in this sample may be carry-over from other donors' samples. The DNA of the CDR3 is TGTGCCAGCTCACCACCAACTCTGGAGGGTCCCAATCAGCCCCAGCATTTT. It is translated as CASSPPTLEGPNQPQHF.